These 2 T cell receptor beta chains were all obtained from the same sample, sequenced in a study of graft-versus-host responses after intestinal transplantation listed by TCRdb under 2021. Sample time point, as interpreted from the label and publication: cells obtained before transplantation from donor or recipient. Their target antigens are unknown. Library method: the immunoSEQ multiplex PCR assay. TCRdb took over this immuneACCESS table, retaining in-frame rearrangements with V and J assigned. Such tables are incomplete; in checked studies, under half of the missing clones stem from an unresolved V gene, and the remainder is unexplained. For this sample the table gives tens of thousands of clones, of which roughly 83% were detected only once. The biggest ten clones account for roughly 0.45% of the sample. The sequences come from unstimulated CD4+ T cells sorted from spleen or lymph node cells, collected before transplant. These receptors were obtained from a human donor who was the organ donor for an intestinal transplant.

The chain couples TRBV19 to TRBJ2-5; 7 bases are a match to TRBD2. The J call may not be correct, given that the DNA end is closer to TRBJ2-7. CDR1 is LNHDA and CDR2 is SQIVND in the germline V gene (reference sequence). The CDR3 has 13 amino acids. This CDR3 is CASSVGTNYEQYF. Written as DNA, the CDR3 is TGTGCCAGTAGTGTAGGGACTAACTACGAGCAGTACTTC.

A single count supports this clone. The chain carries TRBV5-4 and TRBJ2-1, with 10 bases that match TRBD2. With V trimmed by 4 bases and J by 2 bases, 6 bases remained unmatched. The CDR3 totals 16 residues. Germline CDR1 is SGHNT and CDR2 is YYREEE (reference sequence). Here the CDR3 DNA reads TGTGCCAGCAGCCGGGTAGGACTAGCGGCCTACAATGAGCAGTTCTTC. This translates into CASSRVGLAAYNEQFF.